The clone carrying this T cell receptor beta chain has only a few counts. These data are taken from a study of blood T cell repertoires in COVID-19. About the study: Whether acute or convalescent, the COVID-19 samples came from the United States, Italy and Spain.

Profiling relied on immunoSEQ multiplex PCR, and the TCRdb table lists in-frame clones only, not all of them. Of about 130,000 clones in the sample, approximately 83% were seen once. The clonotype comes from a woman aged 45-59 years with acute or convalescent COVID-19. The sequencing sample was made of peripheral blood.

CDR3 coding DNA: TGCGCCAGCAGCGTATCAGGGGGCACTGAAGCTTTCTTT. It codes for CASSVSGGTEAFF. The chain carries TRBV5-1 and TRBJ1-1; 7 bases map to TRBD1. CDR1 is SGHRS, CDR2 YFSETQ, per germline. V was pared by 4 bases and J by 4 bases, with 4 bases of the junction left unmatched. The length of the CDR3 is 13 residues. The variable domain in full, with the rest retrieved from reference TRBV5-1 and TRBJ1-1, is KAGVTQTPRYLIKTRGQQVTLSCSPISGHRSVSWYQQTPGQGLQFLFEYFSETQRNKGNFPGRFSGRQFSNSRSEMNVSTLELGDSALYLCASSVSGGTEAFFGQGTRLTVV.